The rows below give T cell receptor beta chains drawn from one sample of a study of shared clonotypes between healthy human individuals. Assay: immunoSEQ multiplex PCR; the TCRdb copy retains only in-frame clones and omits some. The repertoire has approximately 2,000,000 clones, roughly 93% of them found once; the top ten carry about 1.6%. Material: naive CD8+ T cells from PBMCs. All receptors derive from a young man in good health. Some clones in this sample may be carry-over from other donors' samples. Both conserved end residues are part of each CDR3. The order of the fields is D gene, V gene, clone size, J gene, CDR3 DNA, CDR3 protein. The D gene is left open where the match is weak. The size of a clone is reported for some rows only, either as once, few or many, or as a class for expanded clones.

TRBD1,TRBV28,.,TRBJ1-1,TGTGCCAGCAGTTTATCCACAATCCCACCGGAGGGGGCGAACACTGAAGCTTTCTTT,CASSLSTIPPEGANTEAFF
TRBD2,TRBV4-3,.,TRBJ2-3,TGCGCCAGCAGTAAACTAGCGGGAGTAACAGATACGCAGTATTTT,CASSKLAGVTDTQYF
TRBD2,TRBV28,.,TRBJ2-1,TGTGCCGCCTGCCCTCACGGGAGGGCCCCCTACAATGAGCAGTTCTTC,CAACPHGRAPYNEQFF
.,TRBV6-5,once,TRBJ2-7,TGTGCCAGCAGTTCTTCCGGGACGGATACCTCCGAGCAGTACTTC,CASSSSGTDTSEQYF
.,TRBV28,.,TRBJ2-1,TGTGCCAGCAGTCGGGGCCTTAGGGATGAGCAGTTCTTC,CASSRGLRDEQFF
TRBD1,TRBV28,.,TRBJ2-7,TGTGCCAGCAGACGGACAGGAGAAAGCTACGAGCAGTACTTC,CASRRTGESYEQYF
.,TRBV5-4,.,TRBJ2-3,TGTGCCAGCAGCGGGGCAGCAGATACGCAGTATTTT,CASSGAADTQYF
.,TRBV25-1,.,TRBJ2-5,TGTGCCACCGGGGACCCTCAAGAGACCCAGTACTTC,CATGDPQETQYF
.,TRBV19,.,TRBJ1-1,TGTGCCAGTAGTATAGGAGGGTTGAACACTGAAGCTTTCTTT,CASSIGGLNTEAFF
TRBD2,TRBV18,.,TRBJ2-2,TGTGCCAGCTCACCACCGTCGGGAGGGCCTACCACCGGGGAGCTGTTTTTT,CASSPPSGGPTTGELFF
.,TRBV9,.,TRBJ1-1,TGTGCCAGCAGCACCTCCCTTGGGGGGGCGACCACTGAAGCTTTCTTT,CASSTSLGGATTEAFF
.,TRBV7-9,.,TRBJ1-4,TGTGCCAGCAGCTTAGATCGGAGTGAAAAACTGTTTTTT,CASSLDRSEKLFF
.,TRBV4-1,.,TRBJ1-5,TGCGCCAGCAGCCAAGTGGGGGGGGGCGAGACTGGTAATCAGCCCCAGCATTTT,CASSQVGGGETGNQPQHF
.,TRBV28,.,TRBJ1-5,TGTGCCAGCAGTTTATGGGCAGGCGTCTCAAATCAGCCCCAGCATTTT,CASSLWAGVSNQPQHF
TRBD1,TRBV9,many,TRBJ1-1,TGTGCCAGCAGCGTAGAATTCAGGGGGACTGAAGCTTTCTTT,CASSVEFRGTEAFF
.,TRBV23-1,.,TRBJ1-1,TGCGCCAGCAGTCAAGGTGCAGGGTCCCCCGCTGAAGCTTTCTTT,CASSQGAGSPAEAFF
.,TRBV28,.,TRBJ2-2,TGTGCCAGCAGTTTATCCCGGCTTTCGGCCGGGGAGCTGTTTTTT,CASSLSRLSAGELFF
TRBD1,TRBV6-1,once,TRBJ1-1,TGTGCCAGCAGTTTGGACAGGAAAGCTTTCTTT,CASSLDRKAFF
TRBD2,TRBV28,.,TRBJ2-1,TGTGCCAGCAGTTCGCGGACAGAACGGGGGGGATACAATGAGCAGTTCTTC,CASSSRTERGGYNEQFF
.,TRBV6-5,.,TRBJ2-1,TGTGCCAGCAGTTACTATGGCGGATACAATGAGCAGTTCTTC,CASSYYGGYNEQFF
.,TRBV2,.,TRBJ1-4,TGTGCCAGCCGGGGGTTTAATGAAAAACTGTTTTTT,CASRGFNEKLFF
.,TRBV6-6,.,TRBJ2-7,TGTGCCAGCAGTAACCGGGACTTCACCTACGAGCAGTACTTC,CASSNRDFTYEQYF
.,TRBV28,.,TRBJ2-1,TGTGCCAGCAGTTTATTTAGGGGCGCGAACAATGAGCAGTTCTTC,CASSLFRGANNEQFF
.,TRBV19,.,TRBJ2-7,TGTGCCAGTCGCGCGGGCTACGAGCAGTACTTC,CASRAGYEQYF
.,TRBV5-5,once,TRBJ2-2,TGTGCCAGCACTATAGACAGGAGCCCTACCGGGGAGCTGTTTTTT,CASTIDRSPTGELFF
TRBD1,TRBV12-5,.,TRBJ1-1,TGTGCTAGCAGACTGACAGGGGTCACTGAAGCTTTCTTT,CASRLTGVTEAFF
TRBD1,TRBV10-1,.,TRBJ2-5,TGCGCCACCACCCTCGCAGGGGGTGATTTTGAGACCCAGTACTTC,CATTLAGGDFETQYF
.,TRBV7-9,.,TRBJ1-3,TGTGCCACTCCCCCCGAGCGGAGTGGAAACACCATATATTTT,CATPPERSGNTIYF
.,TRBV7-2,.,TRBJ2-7,TGTGCCAGCAGGTCCCGGAGTGCCCCCTCCTACGAGCAGTACTTC,CASRSRSAPSYEQYF
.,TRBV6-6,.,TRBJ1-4,TGTGCCAGCAGCGATACTCCAGGGCGTAGAAATGAAAAACTGTTTTTT,CASSDTPGRRNEKLFF
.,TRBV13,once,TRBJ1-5,TGTGCCAGCAGCTTAGGGTACGGGAGACATAGCAATCAGCCCCAGCATTTT,CASSLGYGRHSNQPQHF
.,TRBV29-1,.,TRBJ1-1,TGCAGCGCTTACGGTAGGGACGGGTACACTGAAGCTTTCTTT,CSAYGRDGYTEAFF
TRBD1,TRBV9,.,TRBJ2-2,TGTGCCAGCAGCGGACGGGACAGGGGGCACGACTTTGACACCGGGGAGCTGTTTTTT,CASSGRDRGHDFDTGELFF
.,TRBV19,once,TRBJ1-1,TGTGCCAGTAGTGCTGGGATGAACACTGAAGCTTTCTTT,CASSAGMNTEAFF
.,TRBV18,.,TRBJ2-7,TGTGCCAGCGGTCGGTCGAATCTCCGCTACGAGCAGTACTTC,CASGRSNLRYEQYF
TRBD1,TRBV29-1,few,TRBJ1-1,TGCAGCGCACTAGACAGGGGAGGAGAAGCTTTCTTT,CSALDRGGEAFF
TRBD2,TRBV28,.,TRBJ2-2,TGTGCCAGCAGTCAGATCCGGACTAGCGGGAGCGGGGAGCTGTTTTTT,CASSQIRTSGSGELFF
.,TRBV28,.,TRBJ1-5,TGTGCCAGCAGTCTACGGTTTATGGGGGGGGTTTTGGCCCAGCATTTT,CASSLRFMGGVLAQHF
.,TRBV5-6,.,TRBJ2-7,TGTGCCAGCACTGTGGTGGGGACGGACTCCTACGAGCAGTACTTC,CASTVVGTDSYEQYF
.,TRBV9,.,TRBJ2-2,TGTGCCAGCAGCGTAGCTTGGGCGGGAAAGAACACCGGGGAGCTGTTTTTT,CASSVAWAGKNTGELFF
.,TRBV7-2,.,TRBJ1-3,TGTGCCAGCAGCTTATACGAGAGAGTCTCTGGAAACACCATATATTTT,CASSLYERVSGNTIYF
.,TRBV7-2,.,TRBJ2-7,TGTGCCAGCAGCTTAGGTGCCAGCTCCTACGAGCAGTACTTC,CASSLGASSYEQYF
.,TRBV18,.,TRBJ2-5,TGTGCCAGCTCACAAGGGACCGAAGGTGTGGAGACCCAGTACTTC,CASSQGTEGVETQYF
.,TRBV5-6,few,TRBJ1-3,TGTGCCAGCAGCTTGGGTGGAAACACCATATATTTT,CASSLGGNTIYF
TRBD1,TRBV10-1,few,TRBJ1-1,TGCGCCAGCAGCCAAGGACAGGGGAACACTGAAGCTTTCTTT,CASSQGQGNTEAFF
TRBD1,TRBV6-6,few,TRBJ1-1,TGTGCCAGCAGAGACAGGGGGAACACTGAAGCTTTCTTT,CASRDRGNTEAFF
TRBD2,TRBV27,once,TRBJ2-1,TGTGCCAGCAGTCTCGGGACTACTAAACACAATGAGCAGTTCTTC,CASSLGTTKHNEQFF
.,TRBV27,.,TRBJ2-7,TGTGCCAGCAGTTTTGGTCAGGCTAACTACGAGCAGTACTTC,CASSFGQANYEQYF
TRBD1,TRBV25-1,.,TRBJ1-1,TGTGCCAGTACCAGGGGGGATGAAGCTTTCTTT,CASTRGDEAFF